The 17 T cell receptor beta chains listed next were all sequenced from one sample in a study of blood T cell repertoires in COVID-19. TCRdb keeps only in-frame clones here, not all; method: immunoSEQ multiplex PCR. In the table there are approximately 300,000 clones, 85% to 90% of which are singletons. Sequencing was done on a sample of peripheral blood. These receptors came from a woman in her thirties or forties with acute or convalescent COVID-19.

The chain carries TRBV19 and TRBJ1-6; D not resolved. V lost 5 bases to trimming and J lost 7 bases, with 18 bases between them. The V gene's germline CDR1 is LNHDA and CDR2 SQIVND (reference sequence). The CDR3 length is 16 residues. This CDR3 reads CASSFRGPRGNSPLHF. The CDR3 DNA is TGTGCCAGTAGTTTCCGTGGACCCCGAGGGAATTCACCCCTCCACTTT.

V and J are TRBV9 and TRBJ2-6; 7 bases match TRBD2. The V and J ends lost 4 bases and 4 bases, in that order; junction bases with no gene match: 20. The germline CDR1 and CDR2 sequences are SGDLS and YYNGEE. The CDR3 extends over 20 amino acids. CDR3 sequence (DNA): TGTGCCAGCAGCCGGGGTTTTGCGGGGGATTTTTCGAAAGGGGCCAACGTCCTGACTTTC. This sequence encodes CASSRGFAGDFSKGANVLTF. Full variable domain (missing parts from reference TRBV9 and TRBJ2-6): DSGVTQTPKHLITATGQRVTLRCSPRSGDLSVYWYQQSLDQGLQFLIQYYNGEERAKGNILERFSAQQFPDLHSELNLSSLELGDSALYFCASSRGFAGDFSKGANVLTFGAGSRLTVL.

The chain joins TRBV9 to TRBJ1-2; no firm D call. The length of the CDR3 is 12 residues. Trimming removed 4 bases from V and 6 bases from J, with 10 bases in between. In germline, CDR1 is SGDLS, CDR2 YYNGEE. CDR3 region: CASSIPANGYTF. The CDR3 bases are TGTGCCAGCAGCATACCTGCTAATGGCTACACCTTC.

The chain employs TRBV3-1 (or the pseudogene TRBV3-2) and TRBJ1-4, with D maybe TRBD1 (6 bases). Germline loops: CDR1 LGHDT, CDR2 YNNKEL (reference sequence). Trimming shortened V by 0 bases and J by 7 bases, and 15 bases separated the two germline ends. The CDR3 length is 16 residues. The chain's CDR3 is CASSQDGWGPAEKLFF. Written as DNA, the CDR3 is TGTGCCAGCAGCCAAGATGGGTGGGGGCCAGCTGAAAAACTGTTTTTT.

The chain joins TRBV3-1 (or the pseudogene TRBV3-2) to TRBJ2-3; D is possibly TRBD1 (5 bases). CDR1 LGHDT and CDR2 YNNKEL come from the germline V gene (reference sequence). V was clipped by 1 base and J by 12 bases, with 11 bases between them. The CDR3 sequence is 12 residues long. CDR3 sequence reads: CASSQVEGVQYF. The CDR3 DNA reads as TGTGCCAGCAGCCAAGTAGAAGGGGTTCAGTATTTT.

This chain joins TRBV6-5 and TRBJ2-3; the D gene is possibly TRBD2 (5 bases). V lost 4 bases, J lost 0 bases, and 14 bases lay in between. Germline V gene sequence: CDR1 MNHEY, CDR2 SVGAGI. This CDR3 is 16 amino acids long. CDR3 amino acids: CASSFFPGVSTDTQYF. The CDR3 DNA sequence: TGTGCCAGCAGTTTTTTCCCCGGGGTTAGCACAGATACGCAGTATTTT.

The rearrangement links TRBV11-2 to TRBJ2-2; possible D gene TRBD1, 6 bases. Trimming pared 1 base from V and 4 bases from J, leaving 13 bases between. CDR1 is SGHAT, CDR2 FQNNGV, per germline. The CDR3 sequence is 16 residues long. The CDR3 reads CASSLVWGQGTGELFF. CDR3 sequence (DNA): TGTGCCAGCAGCTTAGTTTGGGGGCAGGGCACCGGGGAGCTGTTTTTT.

The chain recombines TRBV7-9 with TRBJ2-2, with D hard to call. CDR1 is SEHNR and CDR2 is FQNEAQ in the germline V gene (reference sequence). Trimming left V 5 bases short and J 1 base short, with 2 bases between. The length of the CDR3 is 12 residues. The CDR3 sequence: CASSLNTGELFF. CDR3 DNA sequence: TGTGCCAGCAGCCTGAACACCGGGGAGCTGTTTTTT.

The chain joins TRBV30 to TRBJ1-6; 7 nucleotides align to TRBD1. The germline CDR1 and CDR2 sequences are GTSNPN and SVGIG (reference sequence). Trimming took 3 bases from V and 6 from J; bases not matched to a gene: 2. The CDR3 sequence is 13 residues long. The CDR3 here is CAWRGTANSPLHF. CDR3 coding DNA: TGTGCCTGGAGAGGGACAGCTAATTCACCCCTCCACTTT.

V is TRBV2 and J is TRBJ1-4, with D unresolved. The CDR3 covers 17 residues. Germline V lookup: CDR1 SNHLY, CDR2 FYNNEI. Trimming left V 3 bases short and J 0 bases short, with 14 bases between. For the CDR3, the DNA is TGTGCCAGCAGTGATATTTGGAGGAAGGCAACTAATGAAAAACTGTTTTTT. Translated: CASSDIWRKATNEKLFF.

The rearrangement joins TRBV10-3 to TRBJ1-2, with 9 positions matching TRBD1. Germline CDR1 reads ENHRY; CDR2 reads SYGVKD. There are 14 residues in the CDR3. V lost 7 bases, J lost 3 bases, and 6 bases stayed unmatched. The CDR3 nucleotides read TGTGCCATCACCTTGGGGGACAGGGACTATGGCTACACCTTC. It encodes CAITLGDRDYGYTF.

This rearrangement joins TRBV5-1 to TRBJ2-1; the D gene is possibly TRBD2 (6 bases). Germline V lookup: CDR1 SGHRS, CDR2 YFSETQ. V gave up 0 bases and J gave up 0 bases, with 16 bases separating them. This CDR3 spans 18 amino acids. In DNA form, the CDR3 reads TGCGCCAGCAGCTTGGGTCCGGGGGACGGGAGCTCCTACAATGAGCAGTTCTTC. Amino acids: CASSLGPGDGSSYNEQFF.

The DNA of the CDR3 is TGTGCCAGCAGCGCCACAGGGTCTAGCACAGATACGCAGTATTTT. Translating gives CASSATGSSTDTQYF. The rearrangement uses TRBV9 and TRBJ2-3, with a weak D call TRBD1 (6 bases). Germline V gives CDR1 SGDLS, CDR2 YYNGEE. The CDR3 sequence is 15 residues long. The V gene lost 3 bases and the J gene lost 0 bases, with 11 bases spanning the gap.

The rearrangement joins TRBV4-1 to TRBJ2-6; D is uncertain. The V gene lost 4 bases and the J gene lost 2 bases, with 18 bases spanning the gap. This CDR3 region has 18 residues. The germline V gene has CDR1 MGHRA and CDR2 YSYEKL. The CDR3 reads CASSPLRSSATGANVLTF. CDR3 DNA: TGCGCCAGCAGCCCACTCAGGTCGTCGGCAACTGGGGCCAACGTCCTGACTTTC.

This chain links TRBV11-2 with TRBJ1-5; tentatively, D is TRBD1 (6 bases). The germline CDR1 and CDR2 sequences are SGHAT and FQNNGV. Trimming removed 5 bases from V and 2 bases from J, with 13 bases in between. This CDR3 has 15 amino acids. The DNA for the CDR3 is TGTGCCAGCAGCGCAATACCAGGGGGCAATCAGCCCCAGCATTTT. This translates into CASSAIPGGNQPQHF.

The gene calls are TRBV7-9 and TRBJ1-1; 9 nucleotides agree with TRBD1. Trimming took 5 bases from V and 6 from J; bases not matched to a gene: 7. This CDR3 has 14 residues. Germline assignment: CDR1 SEHNR and CDR2 FQNEAQ (reference sequence). CDR3 bases: TGTGCCAGCAGCATGACACAGGGGGCCCCTGAAGCTTTCTTT. Translating gives CASSMTQGAPEAFF. Based on the CDR3 plus reference TRBV7-9 and TRBJ1-1, the full variable domain is DTGVSQNPRHKITKRGQNVTFRCDPISEHNRLYWYRQTLGQGPEFLTYFQNEAQLEKSRLLSDRFSAERPKGSFSTLEIQRTEQGDSAMYLCASSMTQGAPEAFFGQGTRLTVV.

V gene TRBV30 combines with J gene TRBJ1-6, with unresolved D. Trimming pared 0 bases from V and 3 bases from J, leaving 15 bases between. CDR1 is GTSNPN and CDR2 is SVGIG in the germline V gene (reference sequence). The CDR3 spans 17 residues. CDR3 DNA sequence: TGTGCCTGGAGTGTAATCCCAGGATCGTACTATAATTCACCCCTCCACTTT. This gives the protein CAWSVIPGSYYNSPLHF.